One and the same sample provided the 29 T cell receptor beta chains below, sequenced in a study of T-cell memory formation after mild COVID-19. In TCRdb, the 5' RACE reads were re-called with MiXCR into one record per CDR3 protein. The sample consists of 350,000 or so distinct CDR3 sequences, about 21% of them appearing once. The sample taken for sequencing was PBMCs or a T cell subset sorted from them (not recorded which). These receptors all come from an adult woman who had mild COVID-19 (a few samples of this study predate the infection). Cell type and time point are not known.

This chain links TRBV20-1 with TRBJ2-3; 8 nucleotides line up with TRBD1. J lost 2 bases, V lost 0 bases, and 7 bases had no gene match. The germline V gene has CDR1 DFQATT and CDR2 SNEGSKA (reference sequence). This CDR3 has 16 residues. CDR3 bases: TGCAGTGCTAGAGAACGCCGACAGGGGACCACAGATACGCAGTATTTT. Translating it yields CSARERRQGTTDTQYF.

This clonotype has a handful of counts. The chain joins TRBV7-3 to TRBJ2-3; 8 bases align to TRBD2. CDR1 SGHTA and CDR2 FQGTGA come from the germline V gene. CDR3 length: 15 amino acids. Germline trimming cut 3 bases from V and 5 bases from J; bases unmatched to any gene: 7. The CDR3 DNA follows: TGTGCCAGCAGCTTGAGTAGCGGGGAGGGAGATACGCAGTATTTT. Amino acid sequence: CASSLSSGEGDTQYF.

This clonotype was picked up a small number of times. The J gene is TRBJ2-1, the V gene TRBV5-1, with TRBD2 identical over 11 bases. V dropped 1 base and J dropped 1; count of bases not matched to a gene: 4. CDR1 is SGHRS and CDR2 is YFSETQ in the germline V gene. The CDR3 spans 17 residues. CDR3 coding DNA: TGCGCCAGCAGCTTGCCCCCTAGCGGGGGGTCCTACAATGAGCAGTTCTTC. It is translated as CASSLPPSGGSYNEQFF. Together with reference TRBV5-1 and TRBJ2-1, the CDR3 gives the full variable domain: KAGVTQTPRYLIKTRGQQVTLSCSPISGHRSVSWYQQTPGQGLQFLFEYFSETQRNKGNFPGRFSGRQFSNSRSEMNVSTLELGDSALYLCASSLPPSGGSYNEQFFGPGTRLTVL.

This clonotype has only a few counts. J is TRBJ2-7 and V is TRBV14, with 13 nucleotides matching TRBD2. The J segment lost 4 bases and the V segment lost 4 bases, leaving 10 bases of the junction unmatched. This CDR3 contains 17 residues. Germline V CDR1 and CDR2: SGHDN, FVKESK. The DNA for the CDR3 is TGTGCCAGCAGCCCCCGGACTAGCGGGAGTATTCCTTACGAGCAGTACTTC. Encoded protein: CASSPRTSGSIPYEQYF.

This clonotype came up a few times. Written as DNA, the CDR3 is TGTGCCAGCAGTCGACTAGCGGGACTCTACGAGCAGTACTTC. It encodes CASSRLAGLYEQYF. J is TRBJ2-7 and V is TRBV12-3 or TRBV12-4; 11 positions match TRBD2. The CDR3 loop spans 14 amino acids. The trim removed 5 bases at V and 3 bases at J, leaving 3 bases unmatched.

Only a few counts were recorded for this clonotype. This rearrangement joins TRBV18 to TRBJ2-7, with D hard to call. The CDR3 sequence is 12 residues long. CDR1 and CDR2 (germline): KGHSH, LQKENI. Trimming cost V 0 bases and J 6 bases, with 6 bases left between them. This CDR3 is CASSPPAGEQYF. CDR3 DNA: TGTGCCAGCTCACCACCGGCCGGCGAGCAGTACTTC.

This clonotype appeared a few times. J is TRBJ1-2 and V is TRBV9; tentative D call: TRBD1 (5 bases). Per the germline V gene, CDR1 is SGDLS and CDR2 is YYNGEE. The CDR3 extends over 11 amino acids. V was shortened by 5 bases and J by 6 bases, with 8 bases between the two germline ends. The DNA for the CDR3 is TGTGCCAGCAGTCAAGGGGATGGCTACACCTTC. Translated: CASSQGDGYTF.

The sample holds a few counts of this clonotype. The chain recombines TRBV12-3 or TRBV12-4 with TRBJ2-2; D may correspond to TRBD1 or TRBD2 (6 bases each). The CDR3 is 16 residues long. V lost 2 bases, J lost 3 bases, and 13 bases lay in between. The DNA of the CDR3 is TGTGCCAGCAGTTTATGGGGGGCCTCTTACACCGGGGAGCTGTTTTTT. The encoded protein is CASSLWGASYTGELFF.

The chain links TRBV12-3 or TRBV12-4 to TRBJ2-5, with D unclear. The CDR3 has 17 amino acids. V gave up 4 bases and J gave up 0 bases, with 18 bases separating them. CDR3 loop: CASSSQFPTVDQETQYF. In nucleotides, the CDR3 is TGTGCCAGCAGTTCCCAGTTCCCAACAGTGGACCAAGAGACCCAGTACTTC.

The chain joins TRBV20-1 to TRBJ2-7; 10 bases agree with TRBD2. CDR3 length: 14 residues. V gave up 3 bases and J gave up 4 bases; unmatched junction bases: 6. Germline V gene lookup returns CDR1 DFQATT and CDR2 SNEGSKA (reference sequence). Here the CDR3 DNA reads TGCAGTGCTAGCCAACTAGCGGGGAATTACGAGCAGTACTTC. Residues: CSASQLAGNYEQYF.

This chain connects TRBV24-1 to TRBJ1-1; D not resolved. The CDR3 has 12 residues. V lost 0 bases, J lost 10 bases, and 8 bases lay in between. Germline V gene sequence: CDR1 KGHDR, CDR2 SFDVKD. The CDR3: CATSDLDDRAFF. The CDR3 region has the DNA TGTGCCACCAGTGATTTGGACGACCGAGCTTTCTTT.

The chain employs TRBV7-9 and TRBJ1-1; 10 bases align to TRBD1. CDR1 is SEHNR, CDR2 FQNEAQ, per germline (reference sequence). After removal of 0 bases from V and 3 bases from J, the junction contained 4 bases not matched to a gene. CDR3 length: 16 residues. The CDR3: CASSLATGTGDTEAFF. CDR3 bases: TGTGCCAGCAGCTTAGCTACCGGGACAGGGGACACTGAAGCTTTCTTT.

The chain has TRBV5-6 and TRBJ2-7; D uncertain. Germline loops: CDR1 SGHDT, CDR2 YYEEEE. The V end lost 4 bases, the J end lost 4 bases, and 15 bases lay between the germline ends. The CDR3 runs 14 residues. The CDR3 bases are TGTGCCAGCAGCCCCACCAACTCTGTTTACGAGCAGTACTTC. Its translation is CASSPTNSVYEQYF. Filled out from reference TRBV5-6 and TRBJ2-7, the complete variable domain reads DAGVTQSPTHLIKTRGQQVTLRCSPKSGHDTVSWYQQALGQGPQFIFQYYEEEERQRGNFPDRFSGHQFPNYSSELNVNALLLGDSALYLCASSPTNSVYEQYFGPGTRLTVT.

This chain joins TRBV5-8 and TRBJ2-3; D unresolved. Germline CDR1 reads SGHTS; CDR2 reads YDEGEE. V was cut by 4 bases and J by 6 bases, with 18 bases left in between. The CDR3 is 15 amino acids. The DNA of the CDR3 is TGTGCCAGCAGCCTCGGCTTGAATCTAGTGGATACGCAGTATTTT. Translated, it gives CASSLGLNLVDTQYF.

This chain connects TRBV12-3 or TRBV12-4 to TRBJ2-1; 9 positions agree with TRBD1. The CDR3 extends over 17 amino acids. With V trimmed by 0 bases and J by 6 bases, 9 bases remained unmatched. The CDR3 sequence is CASSLAQWTGEGNEQFF. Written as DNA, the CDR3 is TGTGCCAGCAGTTTAGCGCAGTGGACAGGGGAGGGCAATGAGCAGTTCTTC.

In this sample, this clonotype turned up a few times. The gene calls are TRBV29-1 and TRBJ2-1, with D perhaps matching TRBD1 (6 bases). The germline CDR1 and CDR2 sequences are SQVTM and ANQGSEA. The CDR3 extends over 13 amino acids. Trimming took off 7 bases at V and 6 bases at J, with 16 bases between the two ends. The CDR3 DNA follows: TGCAGCGCTGACGACAGGCTGGGCAATGAGCAGTTCTTC. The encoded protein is CSADDRLGNEQFF.

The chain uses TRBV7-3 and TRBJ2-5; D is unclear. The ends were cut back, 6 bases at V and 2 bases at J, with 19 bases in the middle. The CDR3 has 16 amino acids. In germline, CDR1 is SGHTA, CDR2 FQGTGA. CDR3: CASRPGDWSSQETQYF. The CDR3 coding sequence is TGTGCCAGCAGGCCCGGTGATTGGAGTTCACAAGAGACCCAGTACTTC.

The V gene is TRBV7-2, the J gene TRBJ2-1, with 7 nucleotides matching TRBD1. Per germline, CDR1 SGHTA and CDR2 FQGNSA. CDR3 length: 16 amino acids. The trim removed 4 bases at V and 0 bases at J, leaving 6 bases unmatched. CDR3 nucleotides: TGTGCCAGCAGCTCCTTCCGGGACAGCTCCTACAATGAGCAGTTCTTC. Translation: CASSSFRDSSYNEQFF.

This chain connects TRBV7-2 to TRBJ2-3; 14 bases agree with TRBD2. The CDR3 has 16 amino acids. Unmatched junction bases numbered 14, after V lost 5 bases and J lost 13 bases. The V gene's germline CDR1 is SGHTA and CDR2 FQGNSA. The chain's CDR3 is CASSPPRGTSGRIEYF. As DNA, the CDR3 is TGTGCCAGCAGCCCCCCGAGGGGGACTAGCGGGAGAATTGAGTATTTT.

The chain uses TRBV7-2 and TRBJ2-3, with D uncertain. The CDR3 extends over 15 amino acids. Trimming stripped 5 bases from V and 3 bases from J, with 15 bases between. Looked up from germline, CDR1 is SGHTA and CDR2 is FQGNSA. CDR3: CASSEWTVGTDTQYF. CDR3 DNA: TGTGCCAGCAGCGAATGGACGGTGGGGACAGATACGCAGTATTTT.

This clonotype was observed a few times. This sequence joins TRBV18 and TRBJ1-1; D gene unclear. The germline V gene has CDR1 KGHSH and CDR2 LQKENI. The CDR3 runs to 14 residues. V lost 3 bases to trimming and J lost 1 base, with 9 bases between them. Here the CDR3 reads CASSPAGWNTEAFF. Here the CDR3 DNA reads TGTGCCAGCTCACCGGCCGGGTGGAACACTGAAGCTTTCTTT.

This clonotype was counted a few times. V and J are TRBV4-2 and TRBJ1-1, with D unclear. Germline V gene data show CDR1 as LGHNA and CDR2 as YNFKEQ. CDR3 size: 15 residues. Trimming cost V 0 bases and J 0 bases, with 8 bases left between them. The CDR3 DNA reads TGTGCCAGCAGCCAAGAGTGGGAAATGAACACTGAAGCTTTCTTT. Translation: CASSQEWEMNTEAFF.

CDR3 bases: TGTGCCAGCAGCCCTTCGTTGCGGTCTGGCGAGCAGTTCTTC. This translates into CASSPSLRSGEQFF. This chain uses TRBV7-2 with TRBJ2-1; D remains ambiguous. This CDR3 region has 14 residues. Germline CDR1 and CDR2: SGHTA and FQGNSA. The germline V and J ends were trimmed by 5 bases and 10 bases, with 18 bases remaining between them.

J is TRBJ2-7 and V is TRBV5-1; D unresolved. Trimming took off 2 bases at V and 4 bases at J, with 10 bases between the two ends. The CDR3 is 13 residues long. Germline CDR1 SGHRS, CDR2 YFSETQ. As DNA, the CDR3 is TGCGCCAGCAGCTTCGACGGACCTTACGAGCAGTACTTC. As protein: CASSFDGPYEQYF.

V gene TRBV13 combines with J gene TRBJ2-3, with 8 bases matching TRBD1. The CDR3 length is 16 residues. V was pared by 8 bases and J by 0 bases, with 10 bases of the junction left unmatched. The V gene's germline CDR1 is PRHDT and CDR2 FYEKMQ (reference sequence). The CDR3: CASRDRRGLSTDTQYF. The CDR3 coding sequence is TGTGCCAGCCGGGACAGGAGGGGACTTAGCACAGATACGCAGTATTTT.

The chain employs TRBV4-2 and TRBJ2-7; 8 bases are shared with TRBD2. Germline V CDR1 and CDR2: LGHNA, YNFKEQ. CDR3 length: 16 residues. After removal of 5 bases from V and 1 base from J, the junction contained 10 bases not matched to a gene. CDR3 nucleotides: TGTGCCAGCAGCGACATTGCTAGCGGGCCTTCCTACGAGCAGTACTTC. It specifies CASSDIASGPSYEQYF.

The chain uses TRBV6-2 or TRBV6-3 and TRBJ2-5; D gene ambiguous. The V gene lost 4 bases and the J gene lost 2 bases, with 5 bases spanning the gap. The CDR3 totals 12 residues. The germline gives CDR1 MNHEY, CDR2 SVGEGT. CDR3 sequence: CASSSWQETQYF. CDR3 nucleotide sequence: TGTGCCAGCAGTTCTTGGCAAGAGACCCAGTACTTC.

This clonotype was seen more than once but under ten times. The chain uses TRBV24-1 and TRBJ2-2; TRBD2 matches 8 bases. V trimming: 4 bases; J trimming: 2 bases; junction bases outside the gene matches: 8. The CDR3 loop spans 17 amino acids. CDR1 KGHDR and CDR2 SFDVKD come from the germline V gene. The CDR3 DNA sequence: TGTGCCACCAGTGAAAGCCGGGGGGGAAGTAACACCGGGGAGCTGTTTTTT. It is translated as CATSESRGGSNTGELFF.

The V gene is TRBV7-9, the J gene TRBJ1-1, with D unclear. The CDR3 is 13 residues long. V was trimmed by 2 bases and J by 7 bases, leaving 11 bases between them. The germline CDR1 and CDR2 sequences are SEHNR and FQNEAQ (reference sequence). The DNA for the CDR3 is TGTGCCAGCAGCTTACCGGCGGGCCTTGAAGCTTTCTTT. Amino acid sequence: CASSLPAGLEAFF.